This TCR beta chain was profiled in a study of T-cell reconstitution after alpha-beta-depleted transplantation in children. This clonotype was recorded at least ten times. No antigen is known for it. The V gene lost 10 bases and the J gene lost 0 bases, with 10 bases spanning the gap. The CDR3 is 14 residues long. Construction of the TCRbeta library involved unique molecular identifiers. Each CDR3 protein is one row after TCRdb ran MiXCR on the PCR reads. The sample holds 670,000 or so distinct CDR3 sequences; about an eighth are singletons and the top ten take about 0.79%. Study-wide results and caveats: About two months after transplant, alpha-beta T cells reportedly came from several hundred expanded graft clones. The main origin of T-cell counts and diversity one year after transplant was newly produced T cells. Some patients owed their high day-60 TCRbeta diversity to surviving recipient T cells and thymic progenitors.

This rearrangement joins TRBV12-3 or TRBV12-4 to TRBJ2-6; D call uncertain. The source was PBMCs, collected before TCRalphabeta/CD19-depleted stem cell transplant. This sequence originates from a girl under 10 years old with congenital amegakaryocytic thrombocytopenia, due to receive a stem cell transplant. CDR3 region: CATQDDSGANVLTF. In DNA, the CDR3 is TGTGCCACCCAGGATGACTCTGGGGCCAACGTCCTGACTTTC.